This TCR beta chain originates from a study of T-cell reconstitution after alpha-beta-depleted transplantation in children. General study findings and limits: Elevated TCRbeta diversity at day 60 was traced, in some patients, to surviving recipient T cells and thymic progenitors.

The TCRbeta library incorporated unique molecular identifiers. TCRdb ran MiXCR on the PCR reads and lists one entry per CDR3 protein. The sample comprises a few hundred thousand distinct CDR3 sequences, approximately 30% of which are singletons, and 35% to 40% rests with the top ten. With regard to this clonotype: The antigen remains undetermined.

Sequencing used PBMCs, obtained before TCRalphabeta/CD19-depleted stem cell transplant. The clonotype originates from a boy younger than two with Wiskott-Aldrich syndrome, due to receive a stem cell transplant.

Here the CDR3 reads CASRTTSGSGNTIYF. CDR3 DNA sequence: TGTGCCAGCAGGACGACTTCCGGTTCTGGAAACACCATATATTTT. The chain recombines TRBV7-2 with TRBJ1-3; D not certain. The CDR3 covers 15 residues. Trimming took off 6 bases at V and 1 base at J, with 13 bases between the two ends. Per germline, CDR1 SGHTA and CDR2 FQGNSA.